The clone carrying this TCR beta chain was found a few times. Its antigen is not identified. CDR1 is ENHRY and CDR2 is SYGVKD in the germline V gene. The V end lost 0 bases, the J end lost 5 bases, and 8 bases lay between the germline ends. The CDR3 extends over 13 amino acids. This entry belongs to a study of T cells in Graves' hyperthyroidism and ophthalmopathy. Study-wide findings and caveats: Stable hyperthyroidism was told apart from ophthalmopathy by a model built on 13 V-J features. Ophthalmopathy, which appeared later, was predicted by the model a median approximately 6 months before onset.

TCR beta CDR3 sequences were amplified from RNA transcripts. The HTBI primer set served for first-round RT-PCR of the TCR CDR3. TCRdb redid the calling of the multiplex PCR reads with MiXCR, one entry per CDR3 protein. The table includes fewer than 550,000 distinct CDR3 sequences, about 15% detected once. Criteria for exclusion of patients were uncontrolled infection, other autoimmune disease, pregnancy or lactation. The chain joins TRBV10-3 to TRBJ2-7, with D possibly TRBD2 on 6 matching bases. This receptor was taken from a woman aged 18-30 years with Graves' hyperthyroidism. Sequenced material: blood. The CDR3 spells CAISESTGDEQYF. CDR3 DNA: TGTGCCATCAGTGAGTCAACGGGAGACGAGCAGTACTTC.